This TCR beta chain was documented in a study of cytomegalovirus exposure and HLA in healthy donors. Comments on this clone: Its antigen is currently unknown.

The repertoire was sequenced with immunoSEQ multiplex PCR; TCRdb's copy has only in-frame clones and lacks some. The sample contains roughly 190,000 clones, about 89% of which appear only once. Trimming left V 1 base short and J 2 bases short, with 8 bases between. The CDR3 length is 14 residues. The V gene's germline CDR1 is SGHTA and CDR2 FQGNSA. Broader study findings: The dataset shows that most TCR sequences were rare, while some public TCRs occurred in many donors. First-cohort TCR clusters tended to co-occur in the roughly 130 validation repertoires, a later analysis found. Cytomegalovirus status was reportedly diagnosed by the classifier with high specificity and sensitivity. The study put 150 to 200 TCR beta chains on its list as cytomegalovirus-associated.

This TCR came from a young man in good health and CMV-seropositive. Sequencing was performed on PBMCs. This chain uses TRBV7-2 with TRBJ1-1; no definite D call. CDR3 loop: CASSLDSRNTEAFF. CDR3 DNA sequence: TGTGCCAGCAGCTTAGACAGTAGAAACACTGAAGCTTTCTTT.